Detailed here is one T cell receptor beta chain. The data stem from a study of blood T cell repertoires in COVID-19. For the study at large: T cells, B-cell-depleted T cells, or PBMCs supplied cDNA or gDNA.

Sequencing was performed with immunoSEQ multiplex PCR; in TCRdb, only in-frame clones are kept and a portion is missing. There are about 220,000 clones in the sample; around 82% occur only once, and roughly 3% lies in the top ten. There are 12 residues in the CDR3. Germline V lookup: CDR1 LNHDA, CDR2 SQIVND (reference sequence). V lost 1 base, J lost 9 bases, and 7 bases lay in between. The source material was peripheral blood. This chain links TRBV19 with TRBJ2-1; D is uncertain. The TCR sequence derives from a woman in her twenties or thirties who had recovered from COVID-19. CDR3 region: CASSIVPTEQFF. CDR3 coding DNA: TGTGCCAGTAGTATAGTCCCTACTGAGCAGTTCTTC.